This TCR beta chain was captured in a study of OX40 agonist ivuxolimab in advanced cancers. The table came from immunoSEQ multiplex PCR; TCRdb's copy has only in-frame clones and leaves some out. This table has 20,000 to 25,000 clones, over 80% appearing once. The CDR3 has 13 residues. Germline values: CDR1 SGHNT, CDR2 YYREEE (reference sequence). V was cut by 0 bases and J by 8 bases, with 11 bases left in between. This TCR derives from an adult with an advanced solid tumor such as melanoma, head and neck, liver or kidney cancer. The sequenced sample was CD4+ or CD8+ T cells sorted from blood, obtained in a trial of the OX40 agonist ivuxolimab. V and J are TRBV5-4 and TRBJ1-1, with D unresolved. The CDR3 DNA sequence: TGTGCCAGCAGCTTGGAGTCGACTTCCGAAGCTTTCTTT. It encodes CASSLESTSEAFF.